This T cell receptor beta chain was observed in a study of blood T cell repertoires in COVID-19. Study summary: Both acute and convalescent COVID-19 samples were obtained from the United States, Italy and Spain. In each case, the material was cDNA or gDNA derived from T cells, B-cell-depleted T cells, or PBMCs.

This clone showed up just once. Enrolment of Seattle patients took place during active infection, and they were followed longitudinally. In the source study's methods: Amplification of reference gene primers provided the estimated nucleated cell counts. Libraries were prepared by immunoSEQ multiplex PCR; TCRdb keeps only in-frame clonotypes and omits some of them. V and J calls and clone size are as listed in that table; D and trimming were resolved from the DNA. The table includes about 160,000 clones, around 93% detected once. This TCR derives from a man aged 30-40 years with COVID-19, enrolled during active disease. The sample was peripheral blood.

CDR3 coding DNA: TGTGCCAGCAGTTTCACCGGTCAATATGGCTACACCTTC. Protein: CASSFTGQYGYTF. This rearrangement joins TRBV6-2 or TRBV6-3 to TRBJ1-2, with D unresolved. The ends were cut back, 4 bases at V and 5 bases at J, with 11 bases in the middle. This CDR3 has 13 amino acids. Germline V gene data show CDR1 as MNHEY and CDR2 as SVGEGT.